The sequence of this T cell receptor beta chain was determined in a study of T cell responses to AZD1222 COVID-19 vaccine. The study's findings and limits: Spike was spanned by vaccine-associated CD4 TCRs, which were dominant at 160-218 and 743-854. Targets within unmutated variant regions were reportedly found for nearly half of spike-specific TCRs. Only six AZD1222 recipients tested seropositive at baseline. In a largely white British group with more females than males, clonal diversity was possibly underestimated.

With regard to this clone: Its antigen is unknown.

Data came from immunoSEQ multiplex PCR; TCRdb stores just in-frame clones and leaves some out. The sample contains 52,000 or so clones, about 88% of which appear only once. Germline lookup yields CDR1 SNHLY and CDR2 FYNNEI. CDR3 length: 13 amino acids. V was pared by 8 bases and J by 5 bases, with 9 bases of the junction left unmatched. The sample was peripheral blood, taken on day 0 of AZD1222 vaccination. The gene calls are TRBV2 and TRBJ2-7; 7 bases map to TRBD1. This receptor was obtained from an adult in good health. The CDR3 DNA follows: TGTGCCAGCGTGGCAGGAGACAGGGACGAGCAGTACTTC. Amino acid sequence: CASVAGDRDEQYF. The full variable domain, in which reference TRBV2 and TRBJ2-7 provide the parts outside the CDR3, is EPEVTQTPSHQVTQMGQEVILRCVPISNHLYFYWYRQILGQKVEFLVSFYNNEISEKSEIFDDQFSVERPDGSNFTLKIRSTKLEDSAMYFCASVAGDRDEQYFGPGTRLTVT.